The next 20 T cell receptor beta chains were all read from a single sample in a study of control samples from healthy donors and cancer patients. The assay was immunoSEQ multiplex PCR, and TCRdb's table has in-frame clones only and misses some. The sample holds 170,000 or so clones, approximately 94% seen once. The sample consisted of blood. The origin of the receptors is a man aged 25 to 40 in good health.

In this sample, this clone turned up a few times. The chain is built from TRBV7-2 and TRBJ1-1; D gene ambiguous. The CDR3 sequence is 13 residues long. Germline assignment: CDR1 SGHTA and CDR2 FQGNSA. V lost 2 bases and J lost 4, with 8 bases in between. This CDR3 reads CASSLYPSTEAFF. CDR3 bases: TGTGCCAGCAGCTTATATCCCAGCACTGAAGCTTTCTTT.

The chain carries TRBV9 and TRBJ1-6; D is unresolved. With 3 bases removed from V and 10 bases from J, the gap between germline ends came to 11 bases. CDR1 SGDLS and CDR2 YYNGEE come from the germline V gene. The CDR3 is 13 amino acids. DNA for the CDR3: TGTGCCAGCAGCGGACGGGAAGGGTCACCCCTCCACTTT. Residues: CASSGREGSPLHF.

The rearrangement joins TRBV6-5 to TRBJ2-3; D remains unclear. CDR1 MNHEY and CDR2 SVGAGI come from the germline V gene. The CDR3 totals 14 residues. V lost 0 bases and J 4 bases, leaving 8 bases between the germline ends. The CDR3 region has the DNA TGTGCCAGCAGTTACTCGAGGAGAGCAGATACGCAGTATTTT. It yields the protein CASSYSRRADTQYF.

A note on this clone: Other DNA sequences of this sample code for an identical CDR3. The chain combines TRBV19 with TRBJ2-3, with a tentative D call TRBD2 (9 bases). The V gene lost 6 bases and the J gene lost 4 bases, with 20 bases spanning the gap. There are 16 residues in the CDR3. Germline-derived CDR1 and CDR2 are LNHDA and SQIVND (reference sequence). The CDR3: CASRGRGRGGADTQYF. The CDR3 bases are TGTGCCAGTAGAGGCAGGGGGCGCGGGGGGGCAGATACGCAGTATTTT.

This clone was picked up one time. This CDR3 reads CASSLEVGTEAFF. The CDR3 bases are TGCGCCAGCAGCTTGGAAGTCGGCACTGAAGCTTTCTTT. The chain carries TRBV5-1 and TRBJ1-1; D is uncertain. CDR3 size: 13 residues. Trimming removed 0 bases at V and 4 bases at J, with 7 bases between. CDR1 is SGHRS and CDR2 is YFSETQ in the germline V gene.

This chain connects TRBV10-3 to TRBJ2-1; TRBD2 aligns across 12 bases. The length of the CDR3 is 16 residues. J was trimmed by 6 bases and V by 6 bases; bases with no gene match: 9. The germline gives CDR1 ENHRY, CDR2 SYGVKD. This CDR3 is CAISRALAGGSNEQFF. The CDR3 DNA reads TGTGCCATCAGCCGGGCCCTAGCGGGGGGGAGCAATGAGCAGTTCTTC.

V usage is TRBV10-3 and J usage is TRBJ1-2; 8 bases agree with TRBD1. The germline V gene encodes CDR1 ENHRY and CDR2 SYGVKD. The CDR3 runs 15 residues. The junction had 6 bases not matched to a gene; V was cut back by 3 bases and J by 3 bases. Written as DNA, the CDR3 is TGTGCCATCAGTGAATTCCAGGGGGCGGACTATGGCTACACCTTC. The encoded protein is CAISEFQGADYGYTF.

V and J are TRBV7-6 and TRBJ1-4; D not certain. CDR1 and CDR2 (germline): SGHVS, FNYEAQ. V was trimmed by 2 bases and J by 4 bases, leaving 17 bases between them. This CDR3 contains 17 residues. CDR3 protein: CASSLYPIGRSNEKLFF. CDR3 nucleotide sequence: TGTGCCAGCAGCTTATATCCCATAGGGAGGAGTAATGAAAAACTGTTTTTT.

The genes are TRBV2 and TRBJ2-1; TRBD2 agrees at 11 bases. Germline trimming cut 1 base from V and 7 bases from J; bases unmatched to any gene: 3. CDR1 and CDR2 (germline): SNHLY, FYNNEI. The CDR3 is 15 residues long. CDR3 protein: CASSEGTSGGNEQFF. The CDR3 DNA reads TGTGCCAGCAGTGAAGGTACTAGCGGGGGTAATGAGCAGTTCTTC.

The rearrangement joins TRBV11-3 to TRBJ2-1, with D maybe TRBD2 (6 bases). The germline V gene has CDR1 SGHNT and CDR2 YENEEA. Trimming cost V 1 base and J 4 bases, with 8 bases left between them. The CDR3 spans 14 residues. The CDR3 sequence: CASSLASEYNEQFF. In nucleotides, the CDR3 is TGTGCCAGCAGCTTAGCTAGCGAGTACAATGAGCAGTTCTTC.

V gene TRBV6-2 or TRBV6-3 combines with J gene TRBJ1-3; tentatively, D is TRBD1 (5 bases). Trimming took off 2 bases at V and 0 bases at J, with 5 bases between the two ends. Looked up from germline, CDR1 is MNHEY and CDR2 is SVGEGT. The CDR3 is 14 residues long. The CDR3 sequence: CASSYGASGNTIYF. The CDR3 DNA reads TGTGCCAGCAGTTACGGGGCCTCTGGAAACACCATATATTTT.

The J gene is TRBJ1-1, the V gene TRBV6-5, with D perhaps matching TRBD1 (5 bases). The V end was cut by 7 bases, the J end by 6 bases, with 18 bases between. Germline values: CDR1 MNHEY, CDR2 SVGAGI. The CDR3 runs to 14 residues. The CDR3 sequence is CASTPKGPPAEAFF. CDR3 bases: TGTGCCAGCACCCCGAAGGGACCCCCGGCTGAAGCTTTCTTT.

The CDR3: CASSSSGLAGVGNEQFF. In DNA, the CDR3 is TGTGCCAGCAGCTCTAGCGGTTTGGCAGGGGTGGGGAATGAGCAGTTCTTC. The gene calls are TRBV7-8 and TRBJ2-1, with TRBD2 as a possible D gene (7 bases). Germline-derived CDR1 and CDR2 are SGHVS and FQNEAQ. The CDR3 totals 17 residues. Trimming cost V 4 bases and J 7 bases, with 23 bases left between them.

This clone was seen once. The chain joins TRBV4-1 to TRBJ1-4; D is ambiguous. Germline CDR1 and CDR2: MGHRA and YSYEKL. The CDR3 has 15 residues. The V gene lost 1 base and the J gene lost 3 bases, with 9 bases spanning the gap. CDR3 protein: CASSQARYANEKLFF. The CDR3 bases are TGCGCCAGCAGCCAAGCGCGGTATGCTAATGAAAAACTGTTTTTT.

This clone was seen only a few times. The CDR3 DNA reads as TGTGCCAGCAGTTTTGGCAGCGAGGCTGAAGCTTTCTTT. Translated, it gives CASSFGSEAEAFF. This chain connects TRBV27 to TRBJ1-1; no definite D call. Between the trimmed V and J ends, which lost 3 bases and 6 bases, there was a span of 11 bases. This CDR3 is built from 13 residues. Germline values: CDR1 MNHEY, CDR2 SMNVEV (reference sequence).

Only a few counts were recorded for this clone. The genes are TRBV10-1 and TRBJ2-7, with D tentatively TRBD2 (6 bases). The V gene lost 8 bases and the J gene lost 3 bases, with 11 bases spanning the gap. There are 12 residues in the CDR3. Germline V gene lookup returns CDR1 WNHNN and CDR2 SYGVQD (reference sequence). CDR3: CASGRTNYEQYF. In nucleotides, the CDR3 is TGCGCCAGCGGTCGGACTAACTACGAGCAGTACTTC.

This chain uses TRBV10-2 with TRBJ2-1, with 8 bases lining up with TRBD2. The CDR3 consists of 18 residues. V was clipped by 3 bases and J by 0 bases; unmatched bases: 10. In germline, CDR1 is WSHSY, CDR2 SAAADI. The CDR3 loop reads CASSDPVGGGNSYNEQFF. The CDR3 nucleotides are TGCGCCAGCAGTGACCCGGTCGGGGGGGGAAACTCCTACAATGAGCAGTTCTTC.

The chain joins TRBV2 to TRBJ1-3; D remains ambiguous. The CDR3 has 13 amino acids. Deletions cut 4 bases from V and 4 bases from J, with 8 bases between. Germline-derived CDR1 and CDR2 are SNHLY and FYNNEI. The CDR3 sequence: CASSVDTGNTIYF. The CDR3 nucleotides are TGTGCCAGCAGTGTTGACACCGGAAACACCATATATTTT.

The V and J genes are TRBV4-1 and TRBJ1-6; the match to TRBD1 covers 8 bases. The germline gives CDR1 MGHRA, CDR2 YSYEKL. J gave up 10 bases and V 6 bases, and 5 bases lay outside the gene matches. The CDR3 spans 13 residues. The DNA of the CDR3 is TGCGCCAGCAGGACAGGGGATTACTCACCCCTCCACTTT. This gives the protein CASRTGDYSPLHF.

The rearrangement links TRBV5-1 to TRBJ2-7; TRBD1 aligns across 11 bases. The CDR3 totals 15 residues. V dropped 2 bases and J dropped 4; count of bases not matched to a gene: 5. Looked up from germline, CDR1 is SGHRS and CDR2 is YFSETQ. CDR3 sequence (DNA): TGCGCCAGCAGCTTCGGGACAGGGGGATCGTACGAGCAGTACTTC. Translating gives CASSFGTGGSYEQYF.